The clone carrying this T cell receptor (beta chain) has just a few counts. The antigen remains undetermined. This specimen belongs to a study of beta chain features in type 1 diabetes. Study-level background: Patients looked much like healthy donors when it came to age, gender and cell yields. Regarding the study as a whole: Within patients, naive, central memory and Treg TCRB repertoires seemed more similar than within healthy donors. There was a moderate but significant shortening of TCRB CDR3s in all four CD4+ subsets of Type 1 diabetes patients.

Reverse transcription of all isolated RNA meant that expressed TCRB transcripts were sequenced. Roughly 3.6 million reads on average were seen across naive, central memory and regulatory T cell samples. The assay was immunoSEQ multiplex PCR, and TCRdb's table has in-frame clones only and misses some. Of fewer than 450,000 clones listed, roughly 13% were seen once; the top ten hold around 0.016%. In germline, CDR1 is SGHNT, CDR2 YYREEE (reference sequence). The junction had 8 bases not matched to a gene; V was cut back by 0 bases and J by 3 bases. This CDR3 spans 16 amino acids. The single heparinised draw taken from each donor contained about 110 mL of blood on average.

The sequence came from a young woman with type 1 diabetes. The specimen was naive CD4+ T cells from blood. J is TRBJ1-2 and V is TRBV5-4; TRBD1 agrees at 7 bases. The CDR3 DNA reads as TGTGCCAGCAGCTTGGGAACAGGGGTTATGGACTATGGCTACACCTTC. As protein: CASSLGTGVMDYGYTF.